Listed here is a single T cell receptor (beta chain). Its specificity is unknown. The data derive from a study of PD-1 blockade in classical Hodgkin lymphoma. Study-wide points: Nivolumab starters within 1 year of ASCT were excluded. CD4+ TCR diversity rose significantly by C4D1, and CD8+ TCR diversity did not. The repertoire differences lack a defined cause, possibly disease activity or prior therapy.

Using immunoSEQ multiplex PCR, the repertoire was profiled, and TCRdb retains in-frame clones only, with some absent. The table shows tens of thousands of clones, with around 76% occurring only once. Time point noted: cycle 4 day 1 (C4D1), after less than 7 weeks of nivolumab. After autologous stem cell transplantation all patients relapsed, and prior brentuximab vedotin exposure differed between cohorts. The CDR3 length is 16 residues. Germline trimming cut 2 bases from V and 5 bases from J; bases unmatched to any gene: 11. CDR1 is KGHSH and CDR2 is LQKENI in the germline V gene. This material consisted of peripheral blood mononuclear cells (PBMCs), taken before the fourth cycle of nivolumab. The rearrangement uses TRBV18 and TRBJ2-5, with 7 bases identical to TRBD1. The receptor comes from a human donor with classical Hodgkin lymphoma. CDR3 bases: TGTGCCAGCTCACCATGGGACAGTTCTAGGATCGAGACCCAGTACTTC. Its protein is CASSPWDSSRIETQYF.